This T cell receptor beta chain was observed in a study of glioma-infiltrating T cells after dendritic cell vaccination listed by TCRdb under 2016. Concerning the study at large: A cohort of 15 or so glioblastoma patients from Phase I and II dendritic cell vaccination trials was included, of whom 9 were newly diagnosed and 6 had recurrent disease. Autologous tumor lysate-pulsed dendritic cell vaccination was administered to the patients between the early 2000s and the early 2010s. The vaccine consisted of monocyte-derived dendritic cells cultured roughly 7 days with IL-4 and GM-CSF, then pulsed overnight with autologous tumor lysate. Patients received three intradermal dendritic cell vaccine injections at biweekly intervals in the arm below the axilla. Tumor-infiltrating lymphocyte content was quantified and tumor and blood repertoires were compared in dendritic cell-vaccinated glioblastoma patients by deep sequencing of TCR beta CDR3 regions. Survival after dendritic cell vaccination was correlated with TCR sequencing metrics, such as TIL content and the overlap between tumor and blood repertoires. Paper-wide results and their limitations: The cohort was small and heterogeneous, few patients had complete blood and tumor sets, and even fewer had initial-recurrent tumor pairs. The response model built on TCR overlap across three groups was characterized as speculative, with prospective validation still needed. TCR clonality showed no direct relationship with survival, which suggests that a diverse polyclonal response may matter. After dendritic cell vaccination, a higher estimated pretreatment TIL content predicted longer time to progression and overall survival.

The immunoSEQ assay amplified TCRB CDR3 regions from approximately 2 micrograms of genomic DNA, or from all available DNA when less than that amount was available. The multiplex PCR employed 60 forward primers targeting TCR V beta segments and 13 reverse primers targeting J beta segments. Synthetic control templates were spiked into each sample at limiting dilution to estimate reads per starting template. The Illumina HiSeq System generated 87 bp sequencing reads. For the original study's pipeline: PCR and sequencing errors were removed by merging closely related sequences with a nearest neighbor algorithm. TCR overlap was measured as the percentage of unique tumor TCR beta sequences also present in the same patient's peripheral blood. Imported from immuneACCESS, the table was reduced by TCRdb to in-frame sequences with V and J called. These copies leave out some clones; in studies compared against another copy, an unresolved V gene accounts for under half, and the cause of the remainder is not known. V and J calls and clone size come straight from that table; D and trimming were deduced from the DNA. This sample holds more than 75,000 clones; about four fifths were observed only once. Less than 7% of the sample is held by the ten biggest clonotypes.

Regarding this clone: What this receptor recognizes is not known. One base away there is no much larger clone; base qualities are not given.

Read against the paper, the sample's time point label means: after dendritic cell vaccination, including at tumor progression/relapse. Patients were selected for having adequate residual fresh-frozen tumor tissue and more than two years of available survival data. Although molecular status otherwise differed among the glioblastoma patients, no patient had an isocitrate dehydrogenase mutation. PBMC were collected before vaccination, two weeks after the third vaccination, and at tumor progression if tumor progression occurred. The Qiagen DNeasy Blood extraction Kit was used for extraction of genomic DNA. According to the germline V gene, CDR1 reads SGHAT and CDR2 reads FQNNGV. V is pruned by 0 bases and J by 10 bases, leaving 4 bases of the junction without a gene match. The CDR3 sequence holds 14 residues, the cysteine and phenylalanine included. The sequence is cut down to CDR3 DNA, 42 bases in frame from base 1.

This sample comprised blood, obtained after dendritic cell vaccination. The V and J genes are TRBV11-2 and TRBJ2-1; 9 nucleotides in the junction match TRBD1. The receptor was isolated from a human donor with glioblastoma. The CDR3 in this case is CASSLDRQGGEQFF. The nucleotides are TGTGCCAGCAGCTTAGACCGACAGGGGGGGGAGCAGTTCTTC.